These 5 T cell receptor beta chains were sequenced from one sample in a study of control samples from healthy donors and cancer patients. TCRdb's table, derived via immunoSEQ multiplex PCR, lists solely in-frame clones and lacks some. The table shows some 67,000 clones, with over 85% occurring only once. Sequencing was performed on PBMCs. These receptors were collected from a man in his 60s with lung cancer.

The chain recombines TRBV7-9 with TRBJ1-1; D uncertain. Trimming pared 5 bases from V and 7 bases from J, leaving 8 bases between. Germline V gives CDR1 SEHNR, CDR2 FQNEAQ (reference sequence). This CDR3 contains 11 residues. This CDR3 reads CASSTTDEAFF. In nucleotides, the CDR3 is TGTGCCAGCAGCACAACTGATGAAGCTTTCTTT.

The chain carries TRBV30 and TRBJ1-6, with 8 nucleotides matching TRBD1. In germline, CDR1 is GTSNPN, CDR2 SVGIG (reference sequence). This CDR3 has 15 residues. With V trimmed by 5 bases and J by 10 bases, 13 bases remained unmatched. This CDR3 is CAWGRADRENSPLHF. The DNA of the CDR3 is TGTGCCTGGGGGAGAGCGGACAGGGAAAACTCACCCCTCCACTTT.

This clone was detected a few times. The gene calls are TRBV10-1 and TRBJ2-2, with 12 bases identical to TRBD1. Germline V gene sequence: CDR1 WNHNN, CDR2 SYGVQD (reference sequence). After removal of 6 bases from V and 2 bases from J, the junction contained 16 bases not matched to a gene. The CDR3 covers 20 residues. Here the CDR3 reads CASRGKRKPGQGANTGELFF. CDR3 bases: TGCGCCAGCAGGGGCAAGAGAAAGCCGGGACAGGGGGCAAACACCGGGGAGCTGTTTTTT.

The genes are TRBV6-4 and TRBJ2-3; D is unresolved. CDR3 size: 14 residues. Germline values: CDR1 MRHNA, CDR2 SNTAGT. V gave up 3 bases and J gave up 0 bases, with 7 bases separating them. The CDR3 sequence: CASSETFSTDTQYF. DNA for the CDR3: TGTGCCAGCAGTGAAACGTTTAGCACAGATACGCAGTATTTT.

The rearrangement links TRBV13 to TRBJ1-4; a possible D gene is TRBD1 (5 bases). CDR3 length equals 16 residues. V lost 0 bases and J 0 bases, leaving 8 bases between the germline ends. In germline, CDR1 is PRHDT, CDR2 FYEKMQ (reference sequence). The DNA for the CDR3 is TGTGCCAGCAGCTTAGGAGGGGCATCAACTAATGAAAAACTGTTTTTT. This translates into CASSLGGASTNEKLFF.